This record covers a single TCR beta chain. What it recognizes is unknown. The data derive from a study of T cell responses to AZD1222 COVID-19 vaccine. In the study overall: Analyses pooled second doses at about 4 or about 12 weeks. Broader study findings: Targets within unmutated variant regions were reportedly found for nearly half of spike-specific TCRs. The study identified only 6 or 7 AZD1222 recipients as seropositive at baseline. Spike regions recognized by vaccine-associated CD4 TCRs spanned the protein, led by 160-218 and 743-854.

Clones were sequenced by immunoSEQ multiplex PCR, and TCRdb holds only the in-frame ones, with some missing. The table has some 90,000 clones, 88% seen once; the top ten hold approximately 12%. Per the germline V gene, CDR1 is LGHDT and CDR2 is YNNKEL (reference sequence). V lost 4 bases, J lost 5 bases, and 14 bases lay in between. The CDR3 is made up of 14 amino acids. The sequencing used peripheral blood, collected on day 0 of AZD1222 vaccination. V and J are TRBV3-1 (or the pseudogene TRBV3-2) and TRBJ1-2, with unresolved D. The sequence derives from an adult in good health. The chain's CDR3 is CASSPLRSGYGYTF. Written as DNA, the CDR3 is TGTGCCAGCAGCCCATTACGTTCGGGTTATGGCTACACCTTC.